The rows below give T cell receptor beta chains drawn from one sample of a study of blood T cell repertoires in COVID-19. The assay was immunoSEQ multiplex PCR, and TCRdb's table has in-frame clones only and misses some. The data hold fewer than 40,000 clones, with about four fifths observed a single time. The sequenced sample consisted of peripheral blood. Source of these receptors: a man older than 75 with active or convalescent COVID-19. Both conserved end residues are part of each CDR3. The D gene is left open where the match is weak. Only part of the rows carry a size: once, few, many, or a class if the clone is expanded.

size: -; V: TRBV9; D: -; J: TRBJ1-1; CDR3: CASSNSVTEAFF; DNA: TGTGCCAGCAGCAACTCGGTAACTGAAGCTTTCTTT
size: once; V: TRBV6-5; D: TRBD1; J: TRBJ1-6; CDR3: CASSWGQGRSPLHF; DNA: TGTGCCAGCAGCTGGGGACAGGGTAGATCACCCCTCCACTTT
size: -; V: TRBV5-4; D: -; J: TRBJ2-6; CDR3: CASSGMGRRGANVLTF; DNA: TGTGCCAGCAGCGGCATGGGCCGTCGGGGGGCCAACGTCCTGACTTTC
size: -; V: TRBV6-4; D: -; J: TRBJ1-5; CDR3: CASSDLRVGQPQHF; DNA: TGTGCCAGCAGTGACCTGAGGGTGGGGCAGCCCCAGCATTTT
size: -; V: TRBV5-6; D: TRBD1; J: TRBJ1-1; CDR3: CASSPGDRGNTEAFF; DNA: TGTGCCAGCAGCCCGGGGGACAGGGGGAACACTGAAGCTTTCTTT
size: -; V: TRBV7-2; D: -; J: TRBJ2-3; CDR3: CASSGGPADTQYF; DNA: TGTGCCAGCAGCGGAGGGCCCGCAGATACGCAGTATTTT
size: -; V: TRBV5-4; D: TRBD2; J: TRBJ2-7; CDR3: CASSLGWGGPSYEQYF; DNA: TGTGCCAGCAGCTTGGGATGGGGGGGTCCCTCATACGAGCAGTACTTC
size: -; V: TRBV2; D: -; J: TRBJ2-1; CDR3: CASRPEHNEQFF; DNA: TGTGCCAGCAGACCGGAGCACAATGAGCAGTTCTTC
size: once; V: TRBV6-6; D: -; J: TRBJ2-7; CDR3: CASTGDRDEQYF; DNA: TGTGCCAGCACCGGGGATCGAGACGAGCAGTACTTC
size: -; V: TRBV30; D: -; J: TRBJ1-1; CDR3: CAWSVGPGGEAFF; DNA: TGTGCCTGGAGTGTAGGTCCAGGAGGTGAAGCTTTCTTT
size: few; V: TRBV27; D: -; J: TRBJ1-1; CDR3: CASSSLLGGEAFF; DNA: TGTGCCAGCAGTTCCCTATTAGGGGGTGAAGCTTTCTTT
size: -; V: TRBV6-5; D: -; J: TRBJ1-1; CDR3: CASSTGYRTEAFF; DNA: TGTGCCAGCAGTACAGGGTATCGGACTGAAGCTTTCTTT
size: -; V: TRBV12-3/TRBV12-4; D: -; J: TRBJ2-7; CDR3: CASTISGYEQYF; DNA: TGTGCCAGCACCATTAGTGGTTACGAGCAGTACTTC
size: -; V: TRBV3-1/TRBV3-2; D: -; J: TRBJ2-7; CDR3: CASSPGATNSYEQYF; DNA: TGTGCCAGCAGCCCAGGGGCGACAAACTCCTACGAGCAGTACTTC
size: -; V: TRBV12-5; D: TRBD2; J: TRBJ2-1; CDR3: CASGLSGGSREQFF; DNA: TGTGCTAGTGGTTTGTCGGGAGGATCTCGTGAGCAGTTCTTC
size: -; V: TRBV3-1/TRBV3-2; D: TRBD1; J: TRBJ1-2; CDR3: CASSPGQLQYLYGYTF; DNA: TGTGCCAGCAGCCCGGGACAGCTACAATACCTCTATGGCTACACCTTC
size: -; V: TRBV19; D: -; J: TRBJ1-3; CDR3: CASSPRGQSSGNTIYF; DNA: TGTGCCAGTAGTCCCAGGGGCCAAAGCTCTGGAAACACCATATATTTT
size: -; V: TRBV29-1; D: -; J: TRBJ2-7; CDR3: CSVEAAGAQHSYEQYF; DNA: TGCAGCGTTGAGGCTGCAGGGGCCCAGCACTCCTACGAGCAGTACTTC
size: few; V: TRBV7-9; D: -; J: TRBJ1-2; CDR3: CASSPGELRGYTF; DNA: TGTGCCAGCAGCCCAGGGGAGTTGCGTGGCTACACCTTC
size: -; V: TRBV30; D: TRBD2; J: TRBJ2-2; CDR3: CAWSGLAGEDGELFF; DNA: TGTGCCTGGAGTGGACTAGCGGGAGAGGACGGGGAGCTGTTTTTT